One sample yielded the 10 T cell receptor beta chains listed below, sequenced in a study of blood T cell repertoires in COVID-19. Clones were read by immunoSEQ multiplex PCR, and TCRdb kept only the in-frame ones, dropping some. The sample yields about 190,000 clones, 89% seen once. The sample taken for sequencing was peripheral blood. These TCRs come from a man in his forties with acute or convalescent COVID-19.

The V gene is TRBV2, the J gene TRBJ2-5, with 8 bases lining up with TRBD2. This CDR3 region has 15 residues. V lost 8 bases to trimming and J lost 2 bases; unmatched junction nucleotides: 10. Germline lookup yields CDR1 SNHLY and CDR2 FYNNEI. The CDR3 DNA follows: TGTGCCAGCCAAAGGAACGGGGGGGCACAAGAGACCCAGTACTTC. Protein: CASQRNGGAQETQYF. Complete variable domain (other parts from reference TRBV2 and TRBJ2-5): EPEVTQTPSHQVTQMGQEVILRCVPISNHLYFYWYRQILGQKVEFLVSFYNNEISEKSEIFDDQFSVERPDGSNFTLKIRSTKLEDSAMYFCASQRNGGAQETQYFGPGTRLLVL.

The gene calls are TRBV7-9 and TRBJ2-3; TRBD2 aligns across 8 bases. This CDR3 is built from 19 residues. V trimming: 2 bases; J trimming: 2 bases; junction bases outside the gene matches: 15. Germline V gives CDR1 SEHNR, CDR2 FQNEAQ (reference sequence). The CDR3 loop is CASSLLERRSGASTDTQYF. CDR3 coding DNA: TGTGCCAGCAGCTTACTGGAAAGGCGTAGCGGGGCCTCCACAGATACGCAGTATTTT. Supplemented by reference TRBV7-9 and TRBJ2-3, the full variable domain reads DTGVSQNPRHKITKRGQNVTFRCDPISEHNRLYWYRQTLGQGPEFLTYFQNEAQLEKSRLLSDRFSAERPKGSFSTLEIQRTEQGDSAMYLCASSLLERRSGASTDTQYFGPGTRLTVL.

The chain is built from TRBV7-2 and TRBJ1-2; D might be TRBD1 (5 bases). V lost 1 base and J 8 bases, leaving 8 bases between the germline ends. CDR3 length: 12 residues. Germline V lookup: CDR1 SGHTA, CDR2 FQGNSA. The CDR3 spells CASSLGPGGYTF. CDR3 bases: TGTGCCAGCAGCTTAGGTCCAGGGGGCTACACCTTC. The full variable domain, its missing parts supplied by reference TRBV7-2 and TRBJ1-2, is GAGVSQSPSNKVTEKGKDVELRCDPISGHTALYWYRQSLGQGLEFLIYFQGNSAPDKSGLPSDRFSAERTGGSVSTLTIQRTQQEDSAVYLCASSLGPGGYTFGSGTRLTVV.

The chain employs TRBV5-1 and TRBJ1-1; tentative D call: TRBD1 (6 bases). Germline CDR1 is SGHRS and CDR2 is YFSETQ. The CDR3 covers 17 residues. V was pared by 1 base and J by 1 base, with 17 bases between. The CDR3 region is CASSLRVGGDWNTEAFF. CDR3 coding DNA: TGCGCCAGCAGCTTGAGAGTTGGGGGCGATTGGAACACTGAAGCTTTCTTT.

This chain uses TRBV7-6 with TRBJ2-2; no clear D gene. Germline V gene sequence: CDR1 SGHVS, CDR2 FNYEAQ. The CDR3 consists of 16 residues. The ends were cut back, 0 bases at V and 0 bases at J, with 8 bases in the middle. CDR3 sequence reads: CASSLARMANTGELFF. The CDR3 DNA reads as TGTGCCAGCAGCTTAGCGAGGATGGCGAACACCGGGGAGCTGTTTTTT. The full variable domain, rest sourced from reference TRBV7-6 and TRBJ2-2, is GAGVSQSPRYKVTKRGQDVALRCDPISGHVSLYWYRQALGQGPEFLTYFNYEAQQDKSGLPNDRFSAERPEGSISTLTIQRTEQRDSAMYRCASSLARMANTGELFFGEGSRLTVL.

This chain joins TRBV3-1 (or the pseudogene TRBV3-2) and TRBJ2-7; 10 nucleotides match TRBD1. Trimming cost V 3 bases and J 4 bases; bases outside gene matches: 3. Per germline, CDR1 LGHDT and CDR2 YNNKEL (reference sequence). This CDR3 has 14 amino acids. CDR3 sequence: CASSQTGGFYEQYF. The CDR3 bases are TGTGCCAGCAGCCAGACAGGGGGCTTTTACGAGCAGTACTTC.

The rearrangement links TRBV10-1 to TRBJ1-1; D unclear. The V end was cut by 5 bases, the J end by 7 bases, with 14 bases between. The CDR3 length is 13 residues. Germline CDR1 reads WNHNN; CDR2 reads SYGVQD (reference sequence). CDR3 nucleotides: TGCGCCAGCAGTCCCACGGGGAGGAATGAAGCTTTCTTT. Protein sequence: CASSPTGRNEAFF.

The rearrangement uses TRBV5-4 and TRBJ1-4, with 7 bases lining up with TRBD1. The junction had 11 bases not matched to a gene; V was cut back by 1 base and J by 8 bases. The germline V gene has CDR1 SGHNT and CDR2 YYREEE (reference sequence). The CDR3 spans 16 residues. CDR3 bases: TGTGCCAGCAGCTTGAAAGGGGGCGCGCCTGGGGAAAAACTGTTTTTT. Its translation: CASSLKGGAPGEKLFF.

The chain uses TRBV5-1 and TRBJ2-1; 9 bases align to TRBD2. Germline V gene sequence: CDR1 SGHRS, CDR2 YFSETQ. The ends lost 6 bases at V and 9 bases at J; junction bases unmatched: 10. This CDR3 region has 14 residues. DNA of the CDR3: TGCGCCAGCAAAGGCGGGGGGGCGATGAGTGAGCAGTTCTTC. Its translation: CASKGGGAMSEQFF.

This chain uses TRBV5-1 with TRBJ2-3; D gene ambiguous. The V and J ends lost 4 bases and 1 base respectively, with 13 bases between them. CDR1 and CDR2 from the germline V gene are SGHRS and YFSETQ. The CDR3 sequence is 15 residues long. CDR3 in amino acids: CASSATSLGTDTQYF. The CDR3 nucleotides are TGCGCCAGCAGCGCGACTTCGTTGGGCACAGATACGCAGTATTTT.